Each of the 5 T cell receptor beta chains below was sequenced from the same sample in a study of metastatic and nonmetastatic thyroid tumors. TCRdb reassembled clones from the PCR reads with MiXCR. The sample records some 30,000 clones, roughly a third being singletons. Thyroid surgery was preceded by no treatment in any patient. Sequenced input: tumor tissue. These receptors were collected from a female donor with papillary thyroid cancer or a benign thyroid nodule (not recorded which). Some clones in this sample may be carry-over from other donors' samples.

The rearrangement uses TRBV7-3 and TRBJ2-2; perhaps TRBD1 as D (6 bases). V was clipped by 5 bases and J by 9 bases, with 10 bases between them. This CDR3 comprises 12 residues. Germline assignment: CDR1 SGHTA and CDR2 FQGTGA. CDR3 DNA: TGTGCCAGCAGCGCCCAGGGGCGGGAGCTGTTTTTT. Its protein is CASSAQGRELFF.

The chain joins TRBV6-9 to TRBJ2-3; 8 bases fit TRBD1. With 2 bases clipped from V and 2 bases from J, the junction kept 3 bases outside the gene matches. This CDR3 is 15 amino acids long. Germline V gene data show CDR1 as MNHGY and CDR2 as SVAAGI. CDR3 bases: TGTGCCAGCAGTTATACAGGGGGAAACACAGATACGCAGTATTTT. Translating it yields CASSYTGGNTDTQYF.

The gene calls are TRBV28 and TRBJ2-7; 7 bases match TRBD1. The CDR3 runs 14 residues. The V gene's germline CDR1 is MDHEN and CDR2 SYDVKM. The V gene end was trimmed by 5 bases and the J gene end by 4 bases; junction bases not matched to a gene: 8. CDR3 DNA: TGTGCCAGCAGTCTCGACAGGGCTACGTACGAGCAGTACTTC. It yields the protein CASSLDRATYEQYF.

The table lists this clone with a few counts. The chain is built from TRBV12-3 or TRBV12-4 and TRBJ1-6; D is ambiguous. With 1 base removed from V and 7 bases from J, the gap between germline ends came to 2 bases. The CDR3 length is 12 residues. CDR3 in DNA: TGTGCCAGCAGTTTAGGGAATTCACCCCTCCACTTT. As protein: CASSLGNSPLHF.

In nucleotides, the CDR3 is TGCAGTGCTACGGGACTAGCGGGAGTCGAGCAGTACTTC. Its protein is CSATGLAGVEQYF. J is TRBJ2-7 and V is TRBV20-1; TRBD2 matches 14 bases. The germline CDR1 and CDR2 sequences are DFQATT and SNEGSKA (reference sequence). CDR3 size: 13 residues. V was pared by 4 bases and J by 6 bases, with 2 bases of the junction left unmatched.